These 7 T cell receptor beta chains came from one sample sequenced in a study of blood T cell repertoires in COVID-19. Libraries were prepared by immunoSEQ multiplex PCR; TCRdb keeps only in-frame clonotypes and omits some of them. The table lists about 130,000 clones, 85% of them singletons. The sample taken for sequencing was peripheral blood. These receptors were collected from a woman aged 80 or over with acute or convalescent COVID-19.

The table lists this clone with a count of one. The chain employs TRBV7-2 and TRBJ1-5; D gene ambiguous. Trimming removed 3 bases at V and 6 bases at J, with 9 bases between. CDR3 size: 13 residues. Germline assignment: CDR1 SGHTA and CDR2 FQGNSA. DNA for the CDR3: TGTGCCAGCAGCTTGGCACGGGGTCAGCCCCAGCATTTT. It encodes CASSLARGQPQHF. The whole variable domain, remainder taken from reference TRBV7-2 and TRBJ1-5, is GAGVSQSPSNKVTEKGKDVELRCDPISGHTALYWYRQSLGQGLEFLIYFQGNSAPDKSGLPSDRFSAERTGGSVSTLTIQRTQQEDSAVYLCASSLARGQPQHFGDGTRLSIL.

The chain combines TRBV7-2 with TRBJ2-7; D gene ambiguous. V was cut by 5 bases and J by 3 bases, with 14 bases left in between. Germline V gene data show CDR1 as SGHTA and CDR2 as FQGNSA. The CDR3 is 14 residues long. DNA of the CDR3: TGTGCCAGCAGCCCGGGTCCACTTATCTACGAGCAGTACTTC. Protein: CASSPGPLIYEQYF.

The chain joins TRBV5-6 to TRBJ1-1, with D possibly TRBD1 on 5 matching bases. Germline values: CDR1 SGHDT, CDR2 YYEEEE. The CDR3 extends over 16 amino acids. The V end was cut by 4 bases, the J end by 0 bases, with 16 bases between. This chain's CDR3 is CASSPGGTRMNTEAFF. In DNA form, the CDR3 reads TGTGCCAGCAGCCCGGGGGGTACCCGGATGAACACTGAAGCTTTCTTT. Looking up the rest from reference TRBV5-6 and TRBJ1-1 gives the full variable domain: DAGVTQSPTHLIKTRGQQVTLRCSPKSGHDTVSWYQQALGQGPQFIFQYYEEEERQRGNFPDRFSGHQFPNYSSELNVNALLLGDSALYLCASSPGGTRMNTEAFFGQGTRLTVV.

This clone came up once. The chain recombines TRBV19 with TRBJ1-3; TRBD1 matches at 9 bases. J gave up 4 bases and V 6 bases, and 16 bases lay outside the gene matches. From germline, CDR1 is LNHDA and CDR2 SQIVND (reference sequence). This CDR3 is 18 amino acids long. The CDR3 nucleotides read TGTGCCAGTAGCTGGAGAGGGGGACAGGGCTTCTCCGGAAACACCATATATTTT. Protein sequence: CASSWRGGQGFSGNTIYF.

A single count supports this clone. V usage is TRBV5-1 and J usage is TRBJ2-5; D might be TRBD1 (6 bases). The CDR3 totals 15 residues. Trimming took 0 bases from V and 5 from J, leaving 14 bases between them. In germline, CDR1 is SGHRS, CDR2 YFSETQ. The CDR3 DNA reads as TGCGCCAGCAGCTTGGTGGCAGGGGCTATGGAGACCCAGTACTTC. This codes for CASSLVAGAMETQYF.

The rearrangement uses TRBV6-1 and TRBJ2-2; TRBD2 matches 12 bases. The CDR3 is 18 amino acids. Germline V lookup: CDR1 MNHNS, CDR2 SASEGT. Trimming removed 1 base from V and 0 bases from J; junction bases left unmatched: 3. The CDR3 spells CASSEVLAGGTNTGELFF. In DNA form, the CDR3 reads TGTGCCAGCAGTGAAGTCCTAGCGGGGGGGACGAACACCGGGGAGCTGTTTTTT.

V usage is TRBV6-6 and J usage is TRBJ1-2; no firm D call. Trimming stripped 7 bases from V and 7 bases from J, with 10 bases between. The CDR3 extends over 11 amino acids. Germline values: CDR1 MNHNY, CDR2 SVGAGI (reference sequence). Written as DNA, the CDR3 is TGTGCCAGCACCCTAGGGAGTGGCTACACCTTC. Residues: CASTLGSGYTF.